This TCR beta chain was retrieved from a study of cytomegalovirus exposure and HLA in healthy donors. Study observations and caveats: It was only CMV serostatus that was available as immune exposure information. Cytomegalovirus-associated status was assigned to approximately 160 TCR beta chains.

CDR1 and CDR2 from the germline V gene are MDHEN and SYDVKM. This CDR3 is built from 16 residues. The ends lost 3 bases at V and 2 bases at J; junction bases unmatched: 5. Notes on this clone: What it recognizes is unknown.

PCR involved 60 Vbeta and 13 Jbeta primers. Profiled with immunoSEQ multiplex PCR; TCRdb holds only in-frame clones, not every one. Here the sample table reports just over 150,000 clones. The chain joins TRBV28 to TRBJ2-7; TRBD2 matches at 12 bases. The sequence derives from a man aged 25-45 years in good health and CMV-seronegative. Sequenced sample: PBMCs. The CDR3 DNA reads TGTGCCAGCAGTTTGGTGACTAGCGGGAGCACCTACGAGCAGTACTTC. Translation: CASSLVTSGSTYEQYF.